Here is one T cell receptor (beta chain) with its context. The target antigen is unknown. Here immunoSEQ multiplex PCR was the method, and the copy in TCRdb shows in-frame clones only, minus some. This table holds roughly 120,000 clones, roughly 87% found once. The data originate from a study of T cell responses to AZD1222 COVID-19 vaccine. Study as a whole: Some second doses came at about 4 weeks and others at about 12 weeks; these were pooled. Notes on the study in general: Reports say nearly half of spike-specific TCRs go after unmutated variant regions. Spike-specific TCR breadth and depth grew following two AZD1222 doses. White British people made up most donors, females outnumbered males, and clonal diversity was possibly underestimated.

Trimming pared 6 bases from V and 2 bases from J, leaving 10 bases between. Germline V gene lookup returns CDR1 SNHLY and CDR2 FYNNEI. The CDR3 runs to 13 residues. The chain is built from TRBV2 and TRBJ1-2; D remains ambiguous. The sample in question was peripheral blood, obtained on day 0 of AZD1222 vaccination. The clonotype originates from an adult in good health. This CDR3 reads CASSPDLNYGYTF. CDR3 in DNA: TGTGCCAGCAGCCCGGACCTAAACTATGGCTACACCTTC.